This T cell receptor beta chain was documented in a study of T cells in Graves' hyperthyroidism and ophthalmopathy. This clonotype was detected only a few times. Using RNA transcripts as the source, TCR beta CDR3 regions were amplified. Using the HTBI primer set, a first-round RT-PCR was run on the TCR CDR3. TCRdb reprocessed the multiplex PCR reads with MiXCR, giving one entry per CDR3 protein. This sample has roughly 300,000 distinct CDR3 sequences, with about 20% found just once. This CDR3 is 13 amino acids long. Trimming took 2 bases from V and 8 from J; bases not matched to a gene: 3. Germline lookup yields CDR1 KGHSH and CDR2 LQKENI.

The clonotype originates from a woman aged 45-60 years with Graves' hyperthyroidism. Input material: blood. The chain has TRBV18 and TRBJ2-1; 7 bases are shared with TRBD1. As DNA, the CDR3 is TGTGCCAGCTCACCAGGGACAGTAGATGAGCAGTTCTTC. Its translation: CASSPGTVDEQFF.